Listed below are T cell receptor beta chains from one sample, sequenced in a study of T-cell reconstitution after alpha-beta-depleted transplantation in children. One entry per CDR3 protein results from TCRdb running MiXCR on the PCR reads. The sample yields around 240,000 distinct CDR3 sequences, about 9.6% seen once. Sequenced here: PBMCs from the stem cell graft donor, sampled from the stem cell graft. The source of these receptors is a human donor who donated a stem cell graft to a child with SCID. The CDR3 runs from the conserved cysteine through the conserved F or W. The D gene is left open where the match is weak. Expanded clones are given a class, and other clones once, few, many or no size at all.

>.|TRBV5-1|TRBJ2-3|many
TGCGCCAGCAGCCCCGGACAGAGTACAGATACGCAGTATTTT
CASSPGQSTDTQYF
>.|TRBV20-1|TRBJ2-5|.
TGCTGTGCTAGGGGGGGGACGGGGACAAGCGTACAAGAGACCCAGTACTTC
CCARGGTGTSVQETQYF
>.|TRBV28|TRBJ1-6|many
TGTGCCAGCAGTTGGGGGCCTGCCGCGGATAATTCACCCCTCCACTTT
CASSWGPAADNSPLHF
>.|TRBV28|TRBJ1-4|many
TGTGCCAGCAGTTCTATTGAAAAACTGTTTTTT
CASSSIEKLFF
>.|TRBV4-2|TRBJ2-5|many
TGTGCCAGCAGCCAACCGGACAGTACGGAGACCCAGTACTTC
CASSQPDSTETQYF
>TRBD1|TRBV3-1|TRBJ1-2|few
TGTGCCAGCAGCGGAGACAGGGCGAACTATGGCTACACCTTC
CASSGDRANYGYTF
>.|TRBV20-1|TRBJ1-2|many
TGCAGTGCCTCCATTCTAGAACGCGGCTACACCTTC
CSASILERGYTF
>TRBD1|TRBV7-2|TRBJ1-5|many
TGTGCCAGCAGCGGGGACAGGGACCAGCCCCAGCATTTT
CASSGDRDQPQHF
>.|TRBV10-3|TRBJ2-5|many
TGTGCCATCAGTGAGATGACTGGAGAAACGAACCAAGAGACCCAGTACTTC
CAISEMTGETNQETQYF
>.|TRBV5-1|TRBJ2-7|many
TGCGCCAGCAGCTTGGAGGGCACCTACGAGCAGTACTTC
CASSLEGTYEQYF
>.|TRBV28|TRBJ1-2|many
TGTGCCAGCAGTCCCCCCCAGGGAATGACGAATGGCTACACCTTC
CASSPPQGMTNGYTF
>.|TRBV5-1|TRBJ2-3|many
TGCGCCAGCCTGTTTGGAGATACGCAGTATTTT
CASLFGDTQYF
>TRBD2|TRBV7-6|TRBJ2-3|many
TGTGCCAGCAGCTTAAATAGCGGGGGGCCGAGACGCACAGATACGCAGTATTTT
CASSLNSGGPRRTDTQYF
>TRBD1|TRBV15|TRBJ2-2|many
TGTGCCACCAGCAGAGATAGGGACAGGGGGTTCAACACCGGGGAGCTGTTTTTT
CATSRDRDRGFNTGELFF
>.|TRBV20-1|TRBJ2-1|many
TGCAGTGCTCCGGGACTGGGGTACAATGAGCAGTTCTTC
CSAPGLGYNEQFF
>TRBD1|TRBV27|TRBJ2-7|many
TGTGCCAGCAGTTTTGGTCCAGGGGGCAACGAGCAGTACTTC
CASSFGPGGNEQYF
>.|TRBV20-1|TRBJ1-2|many
TGCAGTGCTAATGACAGGACGATATATGGCTACACCTTC
CSANDRTIYGYTF
>.|TRBV5-1|TRBJ1-2|.
TGCGCCAGCAGCTTGGAGTCGGGATTCTATGGCTACACCTTC
CASSLESGFYGYTF
>TRBD1|TRBV12-3/TRBV12-4|TRBJ2-2|many
TGTGCCAGCAGTAGGGGGACAGCGAACACCGGGGAGCTGTTTTTT
CASSRGTANTGELFF
>.|TRBV5-1|TRBJ1-1|many
TGCGCCAGCAGCTCCGTTATAGGCACTGAAGCTTTCTTT
CASSSVIGTEAFF
>.|TRBV20-1|TRBJ1-1|many
TGCAGTGCTACGCCCCCGGAGGGCCCTGAAGCTTTCTTT
CSATPPEGPEAFF
>.|TRBV7-2|TRBJ2-7|.
TGTGCCAGCAGCTTAGCTCTTTCGGTCTCCTACGAGCAGTACTTC
CASSLALSVSYEQYF
>TRBD2|TRBV7-2|TRBJ2-6|many
TGTGCCAGCACCAAGCCGGGAGGGAGAGGGGCCAACGTCCTGACTTTC
CASTKPGGRGANVLTF
>TRBD1|TRBV6-5|TRBJ2-7|many
TGTGCCAGCAGTTGGACAGGGACGGCGTACGAGCAGTACTTC
CASSWTGTAYEQYF
>.|TRBV20-1|TRBJ1-5|.
TGCAGTGCCGGTAGAGGACAGACTAATCAGCCCCAGCATTTT
CSAGRGQTNQPQHF
>TRBD1|TRBV30|TRBJ1-2|many
TGTGCCTGGAGCGAACTCCAAACAGGGGCGGGAGGCTACACCTTC
CAWSELQTGAGGYTF
>.|TRBV24-1|TRBJ2-1|many
TGTGCCACCAGTGCCTCAACGGGGGATCCCCAGTTCTTC
CATSASTGDPQFF
>TRBD1|TRBV5-1|TRBJ1-6|many
TGCGCCAGCAGCGGCGGGACAGCTTATAATTCACCCCTCCACTTT
CASSGGTAYNSPLHF
>TRBD1|TRBV20-1|TRBJ1-6|few
TGCTGTGCTAGAGACCTCGGACAGGGCAGTCAAAATTCACCCCTCCACTTT
CCARDLGQGSQNSPLHF
>TRBD2|TRBV3-1|TRBJ2-3|many
TGTGCCAGCAGTCCCGGATGGACTAGCGGGTCCCGAGGGACAGATACGCAGTATTTT
CASSPGWTSGSRGTDTQYF
>TRBD1|TRBV19|TRBJ1-6|many
TGTGCCAGTAGTGCCGGGACAGGGGGTTCACCCCTCCACTTT
CASSAGTGGSPLHF
>TRBD1|TRBV20-1|TRBJ1-2|many
TGCAGTGCAGCGGGACAGGGAGGGTATGGCTACACCTTC
CSAAGQGGYGYTF
>.|TRBV6-2/TRBV6-3|TRBJ2-7|many
TGTGCCAGCAGTTCCATCCGAAGTAGCGAGCAGTACTTC
CASSSIRSSEQYF
>.|TRBV25-1|TRBJ1-1|many
TGTGCCAGCAGTGCCAGTGGCAGCCTAGGAGCTTTCTTT
CASSASGSLGAFF
>.|TRBV5-1|TRBJ2-2|many
TGCGCCAGCAGCTCTACGGACGCCATCCTTAAGTTTTTT
CASSSTDAILKFF
>.|TRBV5-1|TRBJ2-1|many
TGCGCCAGCAGCTTGAGGGGGTATGAGCAGTTCTTC
CASSLRGYEQFF
>.|TRBV20-1|TRBJ2-1|many
TGCAGTGCTCCCGGGACGACCGACAATGAGCAGTTCTTC
CSAPGTTDNEQFF
>TRBD1|TRBV15|TRBJ1-5|many
TGTGCCACCAGCAGAGACCCCGGGACAGACCCAAGGGCGGTCAATCAGCCCCAGCATTTT
CATSRDPGTDPRAVNQPQHF
>.|TRBV7-8|TRBJ2-7|many
TGTGCCAGCAGCCCCAGCTGGCGTACAAGAATCTACGAGCAGTACTTC
CASSPSWRTRIYEQYF
>TRBD1|TRBV7-8|TRBJ2-2|many
TGTGCCAGCAGCTTAGCTCGGTTGGGTCAGGGGGCAAAAGGGGAGCTGTTTTTT
CASSLARLGQGAKGELFF